This T cell receptor (beta chain) was recovered during a study of cytomegalovirus exposure and HLA in healthy donors. CDR1 is MNHNS, CDR2 SASEGT, per germline. This CDR3 is built from 15 residues. Trimming at V came to 2 bases and at J to 2 bases, leaving 4 bases not matched to a gene. The PCR used 60 Vbeta and 13 Jbeta primers. The repertoire was sequenced with immunoSEQ multiplex PCR; TCRdb's copy has only in-frame clones and lacks some. The sample has approximately 120,000 clones; 60% to 85% are singletons. Sequencing was done on a sample of PBMCs. The source of this sequence is a female donor in good health and CMV-seronegative. This chain connects TRBV6-1 to TRBJ2-3; 7 bases match TRBD2. The CDR3 spells CASSELAADTDTQYF. CDR3 nucleotide sequence: TGTGCCAGCAGTGAACTAGCGGCGGACACAGATACGCAGTATTTT.